What follows are 20 T cell receptor beta chains derived from one specimen sequenced in a study of post-analysis software for immune sequencing data. Study results and limitations: In patients, TRBV5-6, TRBV5-1 and TRBV20-1 belonged to five TRBV segments found more frequently than in controls.

cDNA libraries for TCR beta contained unique molecular identifiers. TCRdb used MiXCR to reprocess the PCR reads, holding one entry per CDR3 protein. The sample gives over 700,000 distinct CDR3 sequences, 25% to 30% of which show up once; around 0.6% is in the top ten. These receptors have no known antigen. The specimen sequenced was blood. Source of these receptors: a girl aged 10-17 years with multiple sclerosis.

This clonotype was detected only a few times. The chain is built from TRBV20-1 and TRBJ2-1; D not certain. Trimming stripped 3 bases from V and 1 base from J, with 7 bases between. The CDR3 contains 13 residues. Looked up from germline, CDR1 is DFQATT and CDR2 is SNEGSKA (reference sequence). In DNA form, the CDR3 reads TGCAGTGCTAGTGGACGATCCTACAATGAGCAGTTCTTC. Protein product: CSASGRSYNEQFF.

V usage is TRBV3-1 and J usage is TRBJ1-1; 9 bases line up with TRBD1. Germline CDR1 and CDR2: LGHDT and YNNKEL (reference sequence). The ends lost 7 bases at V and 1 base at J; junction bases unmatched: 10. CDR3 size: 16 residues. CDR3 residues: CASTPWGQGGNTEAFF. The DNA of the CDR3 is TGTGCCAGCACCCCTTGGGGACAGGGCGGGAACACTGAAGCTTTCTTT.

The V gene is TRBV28, the J gene TRBJ1-1, with 9 bases identical to TRBD1. Germline V gene lookup returns CDR1 MDHEN and CDR2 SYDVKM. The CDR3 totals 16 residues. After removal of 7 bases from V and 5 bases from J, the junction contained 14 bases not matched to a gene. This CDR3 is CASTLYWTGAGTEAFF. The CDR3 DNA reads as TGTGCCAGCACACTATATTGGACAGGGGCTGGGACTGAAGCTTTCTTT.

The chain carries TRBV29-1 and TRBJ2-1; TRBD2 is a possible D gene (6 bases). The germline V gene encodes CDR1 SQVTM and CDR2 ANQGSEA. The CDR3 has 12 amino acids. With 4 bases removed from V and 10 bases from J, the gap between germline ends came to 14 bases. The CDR3 coding sequence is TGCAGCGTTGTTAGGAGGGGTTGGGAGCAGTTCTTC. The encoded protein is CSVVRRGWEQFF.

This clonotype was counted only a few times. The J gene is TRBJ2-7, the V gene TRBV7-7; TRBD2 matches at 8 bases. CDR3 length: 14 amino acids. Trimming took 4 bases from V and 7 from J; bases not matched to a gene: 9. In germline, CDR1 is SSHAT, CDR2 FNYEAQ (reference sequence). This CDR3 is CASSSTSGSDEQYF. CDR3 in DNA: TGTGCCAGCAGCTCCACAAGCGGGAGCGATGAGCAGTACTTC.

Here the CDR3 DNA reads TGTGCCAGTAGTGACGGGCCGGGACTAGCGGAAGAGACCCAGTACTTC. Residues: CASSDGPGLAEETQYF. This chain joins TRBV19 and TRBJ2-5, with 11 positions matching TRBD2. V trimming: 5 bases; J trimming: 3 bases; junction bases outside the gene matches: 8. Germline CDR1 reads LNHDA; CDR2 reads SQIVND (reference sequence). The CDR3 is 16 amino acids.

This clonotype was observed a handful of times. The genes are TRBV12-3 or TRBV12-4 and TRBJ1-3, with D unclear. Trimming pared 6 bases from V and 0 bases from J, leaving 9 bases between. The CDR3 covers 14 residues. CDR3 DNA: TGTGCCAGCAGCCTAGACACCTCTGGAAACACCATATATTTT. It encodes CASSLDTSGNTIYF.

This clonotype was counted between two and nine times. The chain employs TRBV11-3 and TRBJ2-1; no definite D call. In germline, CDR1 is SGHNT, CDR2 YENEEA. Deletions cut 2 bases from V and 9 bases from J, with 14 bases between. There are 14 residues in the CDR3. Here the CDR3 DNA reads TGTGCCAGCAGCTTATTCCAGGCTAGTAGTGAGCAGTTCTTC. It codes for CASSLFQASSEQFF.

The rearrangement joins TRBV27 to TRBJ2-2, with D possibly being TRBD1 (6 bases). Germline V CDR1 and CDR2: MNHEY, SMNVEV (reference sequence). CDR3 length: 15 residues. V lost 11 bases to trimming and J lost 3 bases, with 19 bases between them. CDR3 region: CALARGSGDTGELFF. The CDR3 bases are TGTGCCCTGGCCCGGGGATCAGGGGACACCGGGGAGCTGTTTTTT.

The V gene is TRBV28, the J gene TRBJ2-6; TRBD1 or TRBD2 may be the D gene (5 bases each). CDR3 size: 18 residues. The ends were cut back, 5 bases at V and 0 bases at J, with 17 bases in the middle. Germline CDR1 MDHEN, CDR2 SYDVKM. The DNA for the CDR3 is TGTGCCAGCAGTCCGCCGGGACGGCCCTCCTCTGGGGCCAACGTCCTGACTTTC. Encoded protein: CASSPPGRPSSGANVLTF.

This chain connects TRBV3-1 to TRBJ2-5, with D possibly being TRBD1 (5 bases). The better agreement between TRBJ2-4 and the DNA end casts doubt on the J call. Germline V gene sequence: CDR1 LGHDT, CDR2 YNNKEL (reference sequence). The CDR3 is 13 residues long. In nucleotides, the CDR3 is TGTGCCAGCAGCCAAGAAGGGGCAGGCATTCAGTACTTC. Its translation is CASSQEGAGIQYF.

The chain combines TRBV14 with TRBJ2-5; D tentatively fits TRBD1 or TRBD2 (6 bases each). Trimming removed 4 bases at V and 9 bases at J, with 15 bases between. This CDR3 is 13 amino acids long. CDR1 is SGHDN and CDR2 is FVKESK in the germline V gene. The DNA of the CDR3 is TGTGCCAGCAGCCTACAGGGTTGGGAGGCCCAGTACTTC. Protein product: CASSLQGWEAQYF.

This rearrangement joins TRBV15 to TRBJ2-5, with a weak D call TRBD1 (6 bases). Germline V lookup: CDR1 LNHNV, CDR2 YYDKDF (reference sequence). Trimming removed 8 bases at V and 11 bases at J, with 21 bases between. The CDR3 consists of 13 residues. As DNA, the CDR3 is TGTGCCACCTATTCCCCAGGGGCTGATGAGCAGTACTTC. Its protein product is CATYSPGADEQYF.

A few counts support this clonotype. The V call is TRBV3-1, the J call TRBJ2-5; the D call may be TRBD1 or TRBD2 (6 bases each). V was cut by 6 bases and J by 2 bases, with 13 bases left in between. The CDR3 has 14 amino acids. The V gene's germline CDR1 is LGHDT and CDR2 YNNKEL (reference sequence). The CDR3 nucleotides are TGTGCCAGCAGAGACGGGGGCGGGCAAGAGACCCAGTACTTC. As protein: CASRDGGGQETQYF.

The CDR3 DNA reads TGTGCCAGCAGCGCCTGGACAGGCATGCCGGGGGCCAACGTCCTGACTTTC. It is translated as CASSAWTGMPGANVLTF. The chain uses TRBV7-9 and TRBJ2-6, with 7 bases that match TRBD1. Germline assignment: CDR1 SEHNR and CDR2 FQNEAQ (reference sequence). The CDR3 consists of 17 residues. The ends lost 5 bases at V and 4 bases at J; junction bases unmatched: 11.

The rearrangement links TRBV7-9 to TRBJ2-1; D is ambiguous. This CDR3 contains 13 residues. Germline lookup yields CDR1 SEHNR and CDR2 FQNEAQ (reference sequence). V lost 1 base and J 10 bases, leaving 11 bases between the germline ends. This chain's CDR3 is CASSLELRYEQFF. The CDR3 coding sequence is TGTGCCAGCAGCTTAGAACTCCGATACGAGCAGTTCTTC.

V gene TRBV5-6 combines with J gene TRBJ2-1; D possibly corresponds to TRBD1 (5 bases). The germline CDR1 and CDR2 sequences are SGHDT and YYEEEE. Trimming removed 0 bases from V and 4 bases from J, with 11 bases in between. The CDR3 spans 15 residues. DNA for the CDR3: TGTGCCAGCAGCTTGGCCTGGGGCAGTTACAATGAGCAGTTCTTC. It is translated as CASSLAWGSYNEQFF.

In its sample, this clonotype was seen many times. The V gene is TRBV12-3 or TRBV12-4, the J gene TRBJ1-2; D not certain. Between the trimmed V and J ends, which lost 3 bases and 4 bases, there was a span of 9 bases. This CDR3 is 13 amino acids long. CDR3 region: CASSLSGFYGYTF. The CDR3 DNA is TGTGCCAGCAGTTTGAGCGGCTTCTATGGCTACACCTTC.

This chain uses TRBV28 with TRBJ2-4, with D possibly TRBD1 on 5 matching bases. In germline, CDR1 is MDHEN, CDR2 SYDVKM. The CDR3 is made up of 13 amino acids. Trimming removed 3 bases from V and 13 bases from J, with 16 bases in between. The CDR3 DNA follows: TGTGCCAGCAGTTTGGGCAGGGAAGGAGAGCAGTACTTC. It translates to CASSLGREGEQYF. Combining the CDR3 with reference TRBV28 and TRBJ2-4 gives the whole variable domain DVKVTQSSRYLVKRTGEKVFLECVQDMDHENMFWYRQDPGLGLRLIYFSYDVKMKEKGDIPEGYSVSREKKERFSLILESASTNQTSMYLCASSLGREGEQYFGAGTRLSVL.

A few counts support this clonotype. The chain couples TRBV4-1 to TRBJ2-7; D may be TRBD1 or TRBD2 (6 bases each). With 0 bases removed from V and 12 bases from J, the gap between germline ends came to 24 bases. Germline loops: CDR1 MGHRA, CDR2 YSYEKL. The CDR3 is made up of 16 amino acids. In DNA, the CDR3 is TGCGCCAGCAGCCAAGACCTGGCAGGGGAGGCGGAGACCCGGTACTTC. It codes for CASSQDLAGEAETRYF.